Presented here are 19 T cell receptor beta chains from one specimen sequenced in a study of blood T cell repertoires in COVID-19. Sequencing used immunoSEQ multiplex PCR; TCRdb keeps in-frame clones, though not all of them. The sample contains about 31,000 clones, about 91% of which appear only once. Input material: peripheral blood. These receptors were taken from a human donor in a cohort sampled during active COVID-19.

This sequence joins TRBV7-9 and TRBJ1-1; TRBD1 might be the D (5 bases). The CDR3 contains 14 residues. Germline V gives CDR1 SEHNR, CDR2 FQNEAQ (reference sequence). V lost 2 bases, J lost 8 bases, and 15 bases lay in between. CDR3 coding DNA: TGTGCCAGCAGCTTACGGACACTTCGAGAGGAAGCTTTCTTT. This codes for CASSLRTLREEAFF.

The CDR3 nucleotides read TGTGCCAGCAGCTTAGATAGACGAGAGGGGGAAACCAATCAGCCCCAGCATTTT. It encodes CASSLDRREGETNQPQHF. The chain has TRBV11-2 and TRBJ1-5, with D tentatively TRBD1 (6 bases). Trimming shortened V by 0 bases and J by 3 bases, and 18 bases separated the two germline ends. This CDR3 spans 18 amino acids. Germline CDR1 is SGHAT and CDR2 is FQNNGV. The whole variable domain, filled in from reference TRBV11-2 and TRBJ1-5, reads EAGVAQSPRYKIIEKRQSVAFWCNPISGHATLYWYQQILGQGPKLLIQFQNNGVVDDSQLPKDRFSAERLKGVDSTLKIQPAKLEDSAVYLCASSLDRREGETNQPQHFGDGTRLSIL.

The chain joins TRBV10-3 to TRBJ1-3, with 9 bases fitting TRBD1. This CDR3 comprises 16 residues. Germline-derived CDR1 and CDR2 are ENHRY and SYGVKD. The V gene end was trimmed by 8 bases and the J gene end by 0 bases; junction bases not matched to a gene: 8. The CDR3 coding sequence is TGTGCCATCTCCCCCCAGACAGGGGGCTCTGGAAACACCATATATTTT. It specifies CAISPQTGGSGNTIYF.

The genes are TRBV7-2 and TRBJ1-2; the match to TRBD1 covers 7 bases. Germline CDR1 reads SGHTA; CDR2 reads FQGNSA. The CDR3 extends over 15 amino acids. Unmatched junction bases numbered 9, after V lost 4 bases and J lost 4 bases. CDR3 loop: CASSSRDSYIYGYTF. CDR3 DNA sequence: TGTGCCAGCAGCTCCAGGGACAGCTACATCTATGGCTACACCTTC.

This sequence joins TRBV11-2 and TRBJ2-3; TRBD1 matches at 8 bases. Germline CDR1 SGHAT, CDR2 FQNNGV. J gave up 4 bases and V 2 bases, and 8 bases lay outside the gene matches. This CDR3 has 16 amino acids. CDR3 amino acids: CASSLLDRVNADTQYF. The CDR3 bases are TGTGCCAGCAGCTTACTGGACAGGGTAAACGCAGATACGCAGTATTTT.

V is TRBV21-1 and J is TRBJ2-1; TRBD2, the D gene given by the table, was not confirmed from the DNA. TRBV21-1 is assigned pseudogene status. The CDR3 runs to 14 residues. Here the CDR3 reads CASRPGRDYNEQFF. The CDR3 DNA reads as TGTGCCAGCAGACCGGGGAGGGACTACAATGAGCAGTTCTTC.

The rearrangement joins TRBV18 to TRBJ2-2, with D unclear. V dropped 2 bases and J dropped 3 bases, with 10 bases sitting between them. Germline CDR1 is KGHSH and CDR2 is LQKENI. The CDR3 sequence is 15 residues long. The CDR3 DNA follows: TGTGCCAGCTCACCAGCGGAGATTCACACCGGGGAGCTGTTTTTT. Amino acids: CASSPAEIHTGELFF.

This clone was picked up a small number of times. The genes are TRBV4-2 and TRBJ2-1; the match to TRBD2 covers 7 bases. The CDR3 has 16 amino acids. V shed 0 bases, J shed 9 bases, and the junction held 11 bases outside the gene matches. CDR1 is LGHNA and CDR2 is YNFKEQ in the germline V gene. The CDR3 spells CASSQETSPSSFEQFF. Here the CDR3 DNA reads TGTGCCAGCAGCCAAGAGACTAGCCCCTCGTCTTTTGAGCAGTTCTTC.

The chain links TRBV5-4 to TRBJ2-4; TRBD1 matches at 8 bases. Germline V lookup: CDR1 SGHNT, CDR2 YYREEE (reference sequence). The CDR3 is 15 amino acids. The V gene end was trimmed by 4 bases and the J gene end by 4 bases; junction bases not matched to a gene: 7. In DNA form, the CDR3 reads TGTGCCAGCAGCCCCGGACAGGGTTTGAAAAACATTCAGTACTTC. It is translated as CASSPGQGLKNIQYF.

The CDR3 region is CASSQMAGGRVSPLHF. The CDR3 region has the DNA TGTGCCAGCAGCCAGATGGCAGGGGGCCGTGTTTCACCCCTCCACTTT. The chain is built from TRBV7-6 and TRBJ1-6, with TRBD1 matching over 8 bases. The J segment lost 9 bases and the V segment lost 5 bases, leaving 12 bases of the junction unmatched. The CDR3 has 16 residues. CDR1 and CDR2 (germline): SGHVS, FNYEAQ.

The chain has TRBV29-1 and TRBJ1-1, with D unclear. CDR3 length: 12 residues. The V end was cut by 3 bases, the J end by 1 base, with 6 bases between. The germline CDR1 and CDR2 sequences are SQVTM and ANQGSEA. CDR3 bases: TGCAGCGTTGAGCAGGCGAACACTGAAGCTTTCTTT. Translated, it gives CSVEQANTEAFF.

The J gene is TRBJ2-3, the V gene TRBV6-2 or TRBV6-3; D is ambiguous. Germline CDR1 MNHEY, CDR2 SVGEGT. The V end was cut by 6 bases, the J end by 5 bases, with 12 bases between. The CDR3 covers 13 residues. This chain's CDR3 is CASSPLSEDTQYF. The CDR3 nucleotides read TGTGCCAGCAGCCCCCTCAGCGAAGATACGCAGTATTTT.

The V call is TRBV7-9, the J call TRBJ1-3; D is possibly TRBD1 (6 bases). The CDR3 sequence is 16 residues long. Germline V gene lookup returns CDR1 SEHNR and CDR2 FQNEAQ (reference sequence). Trimming shortened V by 7 bases and J by 0 bases, and 16 bases separated the two germline ends. This chain's CDR3 is CASTVTGFLSGNTIYF. CDR3 DNA: TGTGCCAGCACCGTTACAGGGTTTCTCTCTGGAAACACCATATATTTT. The complete variable domain, with remaining parts taken from reference TRBV7-9 and TRBJ1-3, reads DTGVSQNPRHKITKRGQNVTFRCDPISEHNRLYWYRQTLGQGPEFLTYFQNEAQLEKSRLLSDRFSAERPKGSFSTLEIQRTEQGDSAMYLCASTVTGFLSGNTIYFGEGSWLTVV.

The chain has TRBV11-3 and TRBJ2-5; the match to TRBD2 covers 10 bases. There are 16 residues in the CDR3. V dropped 1 base and J dropped 5; count of bases not matched to a gene: 7. CDR1 is SGHNT, CDR2 YENEEA, per germline. The CDR3 reads CASSLAASGSSETQYF. The CDR3 DNA reads as TGTGCCAGCAGCTTAGCGGCTAGCGGGAGTAGTGAGACCCAGTACTTC.

The chain uses TRBV19 and TRBJ1-1; 8 bases map to TRBD1. V lost 4 bases and J lost 5; bases outside the gene matches: 3. The CDR3 spans 13 residues. Germline V CDR1 and CDR2: LNHDA, SQIVND (reference sequence). CDR3 residues: CASSTTGGTEAFF. The DNA for the CDR3 is TGTGCCAGTAGTACAACAGGGGGAACTGAAGCTTTCTTT.

The rearrangement uses TRBV7-9 and TRBJ1-3, with D perhaps matching TRBD1 (6 bases). Germline CDR1 is SEHNR and CDR2 is FQNEAQ (reference sequence). CDR3 length: 13 amino acids. The V gene lost 4 bases and the J gene lost 4 bases, with 8 bases spanning the gap. The CDR3 sequence is CASSWDTGNTIYF. The CDR3 DNA reads as TGTGCCAGCAGCTGGGACACCGGAAACACCATATATTTT.

A single count supports this clone. The genes are TRBV7-2 and TRBJ2-3; 10 nucleotides line up with TRBD2. Germline-derived CDR1 and CDR2 are SGHTA and FQGNSA. J lost 4 bases, V lost 1 base, and 5 bases had no gene match. The CDR3 has 16 residues. CDR3 in DNA: TGTGCCAGCAGCTTAGTGCCTAGCGGGAGTTCAGATACGCAGTATTTT. Its translation: CASSLVPSGSSDTQYF.

The chain combines TRBV11-2 with TRBJ2-1, with 11 nucleotides matching TRBD2. Germline assignment: CDR1 SGHAT and CDR2 FQNNGV. CDR3 length: 12 amino acids. V gave up 8 bases and J gave up 10 bases; unmatched junction bases: 4. CDR3 in amino acids: CASGGTSGEQFF. For the CDR3, the DNA is TGTGCCAGCGGAGGGACTAGCGGAGAGCAGTTCTTC.

The chain has TRBV6-2 or TRBV6-3 and TRBJ1-1; D remains unclear. Trimming pared 4 bases from V and 1 base from J, leaving 4 bases between. The CDR3 runs to 12 residues. Germline V lookup: CDR1 MNHEY, CDR2 SVGEGT. Here the CDR3 DNA reads TGTGCCAGCAGTTTGAGGAACACTGAAGCTTTCTTT. Its protein product is CASSLRNTEAFF.